The 28 T cell receptor beta chains listed next were all sequenced from one sample in a study of beta chain features in type 1 diabetes (dated by TCRdb to 2016 to 2019). Library prep was done by the immunoSEQ multiplex PCR assay. All of the isolated RNA was reverse transcribed with the High Capacity cDNA Reverse Transcription Kit, so expressed TCRB transcripts were sequenced. Imported from immuneACCESS, the table was reduced by TCRdb to in-frame sequences with V and J called. These copies leave out some clones; in studies compared against another copy, an unresolved V gene accounts for under half, and the cause of the remainder is not known. The sample contains 200,000 to 300,000 clones, about 14% of them found a single time. The biggest ten clones account for 0.025% to 0.03% of the sample. The specimen sequenced was naive CD4+ T cells from blood. What this sample's cell subset or site label stands for: true naive CD4+ T cells. These receptors were obtained from a woman between 40 and 50 years old in good health.

This clone was counted only a few times. The CDR3 nucleotides read TGTGCCAGCAGCTTCGAACTAGCGGGAAGAGATACGCAGTATTTT. Its translation: CASSFELAGRDTQYF. The chain links TRBV5-4 to TRBJ2-3; TRBD2 aligns across 10 bases. Germline loops: CDR1 SGHNT, CDR2 YYREEE (reference sequence). V shed 2 bases, J shed 5 bases, and the junction held 5 bases outside the gene matches. The CDR3 has 15 amino acids.

The chain employs TRBV19 and TRBJ2-1; D ambiguous. Germline V lookup: CDR1 LNHDA, CDR2 SQIVND (reference sequence). The V end lost 5 bases, the J end lost 10 bases, and 15 bases lay between the germline ends. This CDR3 has 13 amino acids. The CDR3 bases are TGTGCCAGTAGTCCCTCCCGGTTTAAGGAGCAGTTCTTC. Residues: CASSPSRFKEQFF. The whole variable domain, remainder taken from reference TRBV19 and TRBJ2-1, is DGGITQSPKYLFRKEGQNVTLSCEQNLNHDAMYWYRQDPGQGLRLIYYSQIVNDFQKGDIAEGYSVSREKKESFPLTVTSAQKNPTAFYLCASSPSRFKEQFFGPGTRLTVL.

In this sample, this clone turned up a few times. The chain uses TRBV4-3 and TRBJ1-5, with no clear D. From germline, CDR1 is LGHNA and CDR2 YSLEER. Trimming left V 0 bases short and J 5 bases short, with 8 bases between. The CDR3 spans 14 residues. The CDR3 loop is CASSQDVEDQPQHF. The CDR3 DNA reads as TGCGCCAGCAGCCAAGATGTAGAAGATCAGCCCCAGCATTTT.

This chain uses TRBV5-4 with TRBJ2-3, with 9 bases matching TRBD2. CDR1 SGHNT and CDR2 YYREEE come from the germline V gene (reference sequence). The CDR3 covers 15 residues. Unmatched junction bases numbered 7, after V lost 2 bases and J lost 6 bases. In DNA form, the CDR3 reads TGTGCCAGCAGCTTCGGCGGGGGGGCCAGGGATACGCAGTATTTT. Amino acids: CASSFGGGARDTQYF. Full variable domain (rest looked up from reference TRBV5-4 and TRBJ2-3): ETGVTQSPTHLIKTRGQQVTLRCSSQSGHNTVSWYQQALGQGPQFIFQYYREEENGRGNFPPRFSGLQFPNYSSELNVNALELDDSALYLCASSFGGGARDTQYFGPGTRLTVL.

This clone was seen a handful of times. The rearrangement uses TRBV19 and TRBJ2-4; D is perhaps TRBD1 (6 bases). Per germline, CDR1 LNHDA and CDR2 SQIVND (reference sequence). V lost 8 bases to trimming and J lost 7 bases, with 24 bases between them. The CDR3 totals 16 residues. The CDR3 loop is CASSKPTRGRGNIQYF. CDR3 DNA: TGTGCCAGTTCCAAACCAACCAGGGGCCGGGGTAACATTCAGTACTTC.

This clone was recorded a few times. The chain links TRBV19 to TRBJ2-5, with 7 bases identical to TRBD1. The CDR3 extends over 14 amino acids. The J segment lost 7 bases and the V segment lost 8 bases, leaving 13 bases of the junction unmatched. The germline V gene encodes CDR1 LNHDA and CDR2 SQIVND (reference sequence). DNA for the CDR3: TGTGCCAGTCGAGTAGCTACAGGGGATGGGACCCAGTACTTC. As protein: CASRVATGDGTQYF.

This clone showed up just a few times. The genes are TRBV11-2 and TRBJ1-2; 10 positions match TRBD1. The CDR3 has 17 residues. J was trimmed by 4 bases and V by 5 bases; bases with no gene match: 13. Germline CDR1 is SGHAT and CDR2 is FQNNGV. This CDR3 reads CASSELRRDRGSYGYTF. CDR3 coding DNA: TGTGCCAGCAGCGAACTCCGTCGGGACAGGGGAAGCTATGGCTACACCTTC.

V and J are TRBV6-5 and TRBJ1-5; D may be TRBD1 (6 bases). V lost 5 bases and J lost 3, with 11 bases in between. The CDR3 consists of 14 residues. Germline CDR1 and CDR2: MNHEY and SVGAGI. In nucleotides, the CDR3 is TGTGCCAGCAGTACAACAGGGTACAATCAGCCCCAGCATTTT. It is translated as CASSTTGYNQPQHF.

Only a few counts were recorded for this clone. The CDR3 protein is CASSQSLSSYNEQFF. The CDR3 DNA reads as TGTGCCAGCAGCCAATCGCTAAGCTCCTACAATGAGCAGTTCTTC. The chain uses TRBV4-2 and TRBJ2-1; no reliable D call. The CDR3 spans 15 residues. Trimming left V 2 bases short and J 0 bases short, with 8 bases between. The germline V gene has CDR1 LGHNA and CDR2 YNFKEQ.

V is TRBV7-8 and J is TRBJ2-3, with D perhaps matching TRBD2 (6 bases). Germline V lookup: CDR1 SGHVS, CDR2 FQNEAQ. CDR3 size: 19 residues. The V end was cut by 1 base, the J end by 3 bases, with 23 bases between. The CDR3 bases are TGTGCCAGCAGCTTAGACCGCAGGCGGGGATATAGCGGAACAGATACGCAGTATTTT. It is translated as CASSLDRRRGYSGTDTQYF.

The rearrangement joins TRBV25-1 to TRBJ1-2; 7 positions agree with TRBD1. CDR1 and CDR2 (germline): MGHDK, SYGVNS. V lost 2 bases and J lost 4; bases outside the gene matches: 7. The CDR3 totals 15 residues. DNA of the CDR3: TGTGCCAGCAGTGAAGTGAGGGGGCCGGGCTATGGCTACACCTTC. Its translation: CASSEVRGPGYGYTF.

CDR3 nucleotide sequence: TGTGCCAGCAGCCTGCCGGGGACTAGGACCTACGAGCAGTACTTC. Amino acid sequence: CASSLPGTRTYEQYF. This rearrangement joins TRBV5-4 to TRBJ2-7; TRBD2 matches 8 bases. Germline loops: CDR1 SGHNT, CDR2 YYREEE (reference sequence). The CDR3 totals 15 residues. V gave up 4 bases and J gave up 2 bases; unmatched junction bases: 8. The full variable domain, in which reference TRBV5-4 and TRBJ2-7 provide the parts outside the CDR3, is ETGVTQSPTHLIKTRGQQVTLRCSSQSGHNTVSWYQQALGQGPQFIFQYYREEENGRGNFPPRFSGLQFPNYSSELNVNALELDDSALYLCASSLPGTRTYEQYFGPGTRLTVT.

The chain couples TRBV25-1 to TRBJ1-1; TRBD1 aligns across 7 bases. CDR1 and CDR2 (germline): MGHDK, SYGVNS. This CDR3 contains 13 residues. V was clipped by 1 base and J by 8 bases; unmatched bases: 4. DNA for the CDR3: TGTGCCAGCAGTGAATTCCGACAGGGCGAAGCTTTCTTT. This codes for CASSEFRQGEAFF.

The chain links TRBV11-1 to TRBJ2-5, with D possibly being TRBD2 (5 bases). V lost 5 bases and J 5 bases, leaving 12 bases between the germline ends. Germline V gene sequence: CDR1 SGHAT, CDR2 FQDESV (reference sequence). The length of the CDR3 is 13 residues. CDR3 sequence reads: CASSPYGVETQYF. The CDR3 bases are TGTGCCAGCAGCCCCTACGGGGTGGAGACCCAGTACTTC.

The CDR3 loop is CASSHLAGATSSYNEQFF. The CDR3 DNA reads TGTGCCAGCAGCCACCTAGCGGGGGCAACGAGCTCCTACAATGAGCAGTTCTTC. The chain recombines TRBV14 with TRBJ2-1; 10 nucleotides align to TRBD2. This CDR3 is 18 amino acids long. The V segment lost 3 bases and the J segment 0 bases; nucleotides outside the gene matches: 8. Germline-derived CDR1 and CDR2 are SGHDN and FVKESK.

This clone was seen a handful of times. The chain employs TRBV11-2 and TRBJ2-7; 7 positions match TRBD2. There are 14 residues in the CDR3. Germline CDR1 reads SGHAT; CDR2 reads FQNNGV. Trimming took 5 bases from V and 5 from J; bases not matched to a gene: 9. The CDR3 sequence: CASSPRRGVHEQYF. The CDR3 bases are TGTGCCAGCAGCCCCCGCCGGGGGGTACACGAGCAGTACTTC. Variable domain in full (rest from reference TRBV11-2 and TRBJ2-7): EAGVAQSPRYKIIEKRQSVAFWCNPISGHATLYWYQQILGQGPKLLIQFQNNGVVDDSQLPKDRFSAERLKGVDSTLKIQPAKLEDSAVYLCASSPRRGVHEQYFGPGTRLTVT.

In this sample, this clone turned up a few times. The genes are TRBV27 and TRBJ2-1, with TRBD1 matching 8 bases. The V gene end was trimmed by 2 bases and the J gene end by 2 bases; junction bases not matched to a gene: 8. This CDR3 has 17 amino acids. Germline V lookup: CDR1 MNHEY, CDR2 SMNVEV (reference sequence). In DNA, the CDR3 is TGTGCCAGCAGTTTAATTGGCGGGACAGGTCCCTACAATGAGCAGTTCTTC. Translation gives CASSLIGGTGPYNEQFF.

This chain links TRBV10-3 with TRBJ2-7, with D perhaps TRBD2 (6 bases). Germline V CDR1 and CDR2: ENHRY, SYGVKD. The CDR3 extends over 15 amino acids. V was trimmed by 5 bases and J by 5 bases, leaving 19 bases between them. The CDR3 loop is CAISSGTEGFNEQYF. The DNA of the CDR3 is TGTGCCATCAGTTCCGGGACTGAGGGCTTCAACGAGCAGTACTTC.

V gene TRBV7-2 combines with J gene TRBJ2-1; 7 nucleotides align to TRBD1. The CDR3 length is 15 residues. Losses at the gene ends were 4 bases for V and 5 bases for J; bases not matched to a gene: 8. Germline V gene lookup returns CDR1 SGHTA and CDR2 FQGNSA. CDR3 DNA: TGTGCCAGCAGCTCCCCGGACAGGATGCACAATGAGCAGTTCTTC. Amino acids: CASSSPDRMHNEQFF.

This clone came up a few times. V gene TRBV18 combines with J gene TRBJ2-1; a weak D match, TRBD2 (5 bases). The CDR3 totals 15 residues. The germline V and J ends were trimmed by 3 bases and 0 bases, with 9 bases remaining between them. Germline loops: CDR1 KGHSH, CDR2 LQKENI. The CDR3 DNA reads TGTGCCAGCTCACCGAGGAGGAACTCCTACAATGAGCAGTTCTTC. This sequence encodes CASSPRRNSYNEQFF.

This clone was seen a few times. The CDR3 DNA is TGTGCTAGTGGTACTCATGTGGGGGAGGTATGGTTCTTC. Its protein product is CASGTHVGEVWFF. The rearrangement uses TRBV12-5 and TRBJ2-1, with a tentative D call TRBD2 (6 bases). Trimming took off 5 bases at V and 15 bases at J, with 20 bases between the two ends. This CDR3 spans 13 amino acids. The germline V gene encodes CDR1 LGHNT and CDR2 FRNRAP.

This clone was detected a few times. V gene TRBV4-3 combines with J gene TRBJ2-5, with 11 bases identical to TRBD1. Per the germline V gene, CDR1 is LGHNA and CDR2 is YSLEER. The V gene end was trimmed by 0 bases and the J gene end by 6 bases; junction bases not matched to a gene: 9. The CDR3 covers 17 residues. The CDR3 sequence is CASSQELGQGAGKTQYF. In DNA form, the CDR3 reads TGCGCCAGCAGCCAAGAGTTAGGACAGGGGGCTGGAAAGACCCAGTACTTC.

V and J are TRBV6-4 and TRBJ2-3, with D perhaps TRBD2 (5 bases). Germline loops: CDR1 MRHNA, CDR2 SNTAGT. The CDR3 has 15 amino acids. Deletions cut 4 bases from V and 3 bases from J, with 14 bases between. The CDR3 DNA reads as TGTGCCAGCAGTGTTTCCGGGGTAGCGACAGATACGCAGTATTTT. This translates into CASSVSGVATDTQYF.

This clone has more than one count but fewer than ten. The chain has TRBV10-3 and TRBJ1-6, with 8 bases aligning to TRBD1. The V segment lost 0 bases and the J segment 2 bases; nucleotides outside the gene matches: 6. Germline CDR1 ENHRY, CDR2 SYGVKD. The CDR3 is made up of 18 amino acids. The CDR3 sequence: CAISESIQGATYNSPLHF. CDR3 in DNA: TGTGCCATCAGTGAGTCGATCCAGGGGGCTACCTATAATTCACCCCTCCACTTT.

This chain joins TRBV9 and TRBJ2-3, with 12 positions matching TRBD2. The CDR3 loop spans 23 amino acids. J gave up 2 bases and V 0 bases, and 22 bases lay outside the gene matches. In germline, CDR1 is SGDLS, CDR2 YYNGEE. The CDR3 DNA follows: TGTGCCAGCAGCGTAGACCCTCGCCCCCTACTAGCGGGGGGCCCTCGCCCCACAGATACGCAGTATTTT. Its protein product is CASSVDPRPLLAGGPRPTDTQYF.

This chain joins TRBV6-1 and TRBJ2-7; D is possibly TRBD2 (5 bases). V shed 4 bases and J shed 7 bases, with 14 bases lying between them. This CDR3 spans 13 amino acids. Germline V gives CDR1 MNHNS, CDR2 SASEGT. The CDR3 is CASSGVVGVEQYF. CDR3 sequence (DNA): TGTGCCAGCAGTGGGGTCGTCGGGGTGGAGCAGTACTTC.

This clone was seen only a few times. The chain uses TRBV6-1 and TRBJ2-1; 12 positions match TRBD1. Looked up from germline, CDR1 is MNHNS and CDR2 is SASEGT. The V gene end was trimmed by 4 bases and the J gene end by 8 bases; junction bases not matched to a gene: 6. This CDR3 is built from 15 residues. CDR3 loop: CASSARDRGRDEQFF. For the CDR3, the DNA is TGTGCCAGCAGTGCCCGGGACAGGGGGCGGGATGAGCAGTTCTTC.

Only a few counts were recorded for this clone. This sequence joins TRBV6-5 and TRBJ2-4; no clear D gene. V was trimmed by 5 bases and J by 2 bases, leaving 7 bases between them. Per germline, CDR1 MNHEY and CDR2 SVGAGI. The CDR3 extends over 13 amino acids. CDR3 sequence reads: CASSPSPKNIQYF. The DNA of the CDR3 is TGTGCCAGCAGTCCGTCCCCCAAAAACATTCAGTACTTC.